Shown below are 23 T cell receptor beta chains from a single sample sequenced in a study of T cell clonality in common variable immunodeficiency. TCRdb's table, derived via immunoSEQ multiplex PCR, lists solely in-frame clones and lacks some. Listed for the sample are more than 45,000 clones, none seen a single time. The sequenced sample was peripheral blood mononuclear cells. The receptor set was obtained from a person aged 18 to 70 in good health.

This clone was seen many times. The read stops 3 residues short of the end of the CDR3; the missing end is completed from the germline J gene. The V gene is TRBV20-1, the J gene TRBJ2-3; the match to TRBD2 covers 11 bases. The germline CDR1 and CDR2 sequences are DFQATT and SNEGSKA (reference sequence). V shed 2 bases and J 3 bases; nucleotides not matched to a gene: 1. This CDR3 contains 14 residues. This CDR3 reads CSARLAGGTDTQYF. The DNA read from the CDR3 is TGCAGTGCTAGACTAGCGGGGGGTACAGATACG.

This clone was counted between two and nine times. This may be a read error, as it is one base from a much larger clone. The CDR3 end is not reached by the read, which stops 3 residues before it; the germline J gene fills it in. The gene calls are TRBV18 and TRBJ2-3; 8 bases agree with TRBD1. CDR3 length: 15 amino acids. Germline lookup yields CDR1 KGHSH and CDR2 LQKENI. The sequenced CDR3 bases are TGTGCCAGCTCACCAGGGACAGGTGTAAATCAGCCG. It specifies CASSPGTGVNQP. The whole CDR3 is CASSPGTGVNQPQYF. Using reference TRBV18 and TRBJ2-3 for the parts outside the CDR3, the full variable domain is NAGVMQNPRHLVRRRGQEARLRCSPMKGHSHVYWYRQLPEEGLKFMVYLQKENIIDESGMPKERFSAEFPKEGPSILRIQQVVRGDSAAYFCASSPGTGVNQPQYFGPGTRLTVL.

This clone turned up a few times. The read ends 3 residues shy of where the CDR3 ends; the end is completed using the germline J gene. The chain is built from TRBV20-1 and TRBJ2-1; 14 bases map to TRBD2. In germline, CDR1 is DFQATT, CDR2 SNEGSKA (reference sequence). V gave up 0 bases and J gave up 8 bases; unmatched junction bases: 9. CDR3 size: 17 residues. CDR3 DNA (partial): TGCAGTGCTAGAGATTGGAGACTAGCGGGGGGGTCCCATGAG. Translation: CSARDWRLAGGSHE. The entire CDR3 protein reads CSARDWRLAGGSHEQFF.

This clone was seen repeatedly, ten times or more. Coverage ceases 3 residues before the CDR3 finishes, and the germline J gene fills in the end. The chain joins TRBV4-1 to TRBJ1-2; D is unclear. Germline V gives CDR1 MGHRA, CDR2 YSYEKL. V dropped 0 bases and J dropped 2 bases, with 10 bases sitting between them. The CDR3 runs 15 residues. CDR3: CASSQETILNYGYTF. The CDR3 DNA, read in part, is TGCGCCAGCAGCCAAGAAACAATTCTCAACTATGGC.

This clone has ten or more counts. The read terminates 3 residues ahead of where the CDR3 ends, so the germline J gene completes it. The J gene is TRBJ2-3, the V gene TRBV20-1, with a possible D match to TRBD2 (5 bases). The V gene's germline CDR1 is DFQATT and CDR2 SNEGSKA (reference sequence). The CDR3 length is 13 residues. CDR3 region: CSAREEGEKTQYF. The sequenced CDR3 bases are TGCAGTGCTAGAGAAGAGGGTGAGAAGACG.

In the case of this clone: The CDR3 end is not reached by the read, which stops 3 residues before it; the germline J gene fills it in. The chain combines TRBV20-1 with TRBJ2-7; 7 bases agree with TRBD1. V dropped 6 bases and J dropped 2; count of bases not matched to a gene: 4. The CDR3 covers 12 residues. Per germline, CDR1 DFQATT and CDR2 SNEGSKA (reference sequence). The CDR3: CSAPTGTYEQYF. The DNA read from the CDR3 is TGCAGTGCGCCGACAGGGACCTACGAG.

Ten or more counts support this clone. The read is 3 residues too short to cover the CDR3 end, so that end is filled in from the germline J gene. The chain recombines TRBV7-8 with TRBJ2-3, with 11 bases fitting TRBD2. The CDR3 runs 17 residues. Trimming removed 0 bases from V and 5 bases from J; junction bases left unmatched: 7. Germline CDR1 SGHVS, CDR2 FQNEAQ. The covered CDR3 bases are TGTGCCAGCAGCTTAGCGTCCCTAGCGGGGGGAGTAGATACG. Translation: CASSLASLAGGVDT. The complete CDR3 protein is CASSLASLAGGVDTQYF.

This clone has ten or more counts. The read comes to an end 3 residues before the CDR3 does, leaving the germline J gene to fill in the end. The chain couples TRBV19 to TRBJ1-1, with 11 bases fitting TRBD1. The CDR3 consists of 16 residues. V shed 5 bases, J shed 5 bases, and the junction held 10 bases outside the gene matches. From germline, CDR1 is LNHDA and CDR2 SQIVND (reference sequence). CDR3 in amino acids: CASSPLGTGGRTEAFF. The DNA read from the CDR3 is TGTGCCAGTAGTCCTTTAGGGACAGGGGGTCGAACTGAA.

This clone was found a few times. The sequenced CDR3 bases are TGTGCCTGGGGCCTATTACGAGGGACAGGGATAGAAAAG. Protein sequence: CAWGLLRGTGIEK. Given in full, the CDR3 is CAWGLLRGTGIEKLFF. V gene TRBV30 combines with J gene TRBJ2-2; TRBD1 aligns across 9 bases. Read data end 3 residues before the CDR3 end; the end is taken from the germline J gene. The CDR3 runs 16 residues. CDR1 and CDR2 from the germline V gene are GTSNPN and SVGIG (reference sequence).

There are many counts of this clone. The read gets to within 3 residues of the CDR3 end, and the germline J gene fills in the rest. The V and J genes are TRBV30 and TRBJ2-2; either TRBD1 or TRBD2 may fit D (5 bases each). The V gene lost 4 bases and the J gene lost 10 bases, with 10 bases spanning the gap. Germline CDR1 and CDR2: GTSNPN and SVGIG (reference sequence). The CDR3 is 11 amino acids. The CDR3 reads CAWTQGVELFF. The DNA read from the CDR3 is TGTGCCTGGACGCAGGGAGTGGAG.

The table lists this clone with many counts. Sequencing ends 3 residues short of the CDR3 end; the germline J gene provides the rest. J is TRBJ2-7 and V is TRBV5-1, with D unclear. The CDR3 consists of 14 residues. V was trimmed by 1 base and J by 5 bases, leaving 13 bases between them. CDR1 and CDR2 from the germline V gene are SGHRS and YFSETQ. The CDR3 sequence is CASSLYQLSNEQYF. CDR3 DNA (partial): TGCGCCAGCAGCTTGTACCAGTTGTCGAACGAG.

In regard to this clone: The read terminates 3 residues ahead of where the CDR3 ends, so the germline J gene completes it. The rearrangement joins TRBV6-2 or TRBV6-3 to TRBJ2-3; 7 nucleotides match TRBD2. The CDR3 loop spans 13 amino acids. CDR1 and CDR2 from the germline V gene are MNHEY and SVGEGT. Here the CDR3 reads CASSRGNQETQYF. The covered CDR3 bases are TGTGCCAGCTCGCGGGGGAACCAAGAGACG.

This clone has at least ten counts. At one end, the junction sequence differs from germline, possibly due to a read error. The read halts 3 residues ahead of the CDR3 end, with the missing end drawn from the germline J gene. The chain links TRBV5-4 to TRBJ2-3; 8 nucleotides agree with TRBD1. This CDR3 spans 15 amino acids. Germline V gives CDR1 SGHNT, CDR2 YYREEE (reference sequence). CDR3 bases read: TGTGCCAGCAGCTTGGCTGGACAGGGCACGGATACG. Translation gives CASSLAGQGTDT. The whole CDR3 reads CASSLAGQGTDTQYF. The whole variable domain, remainder taken from reference TRBV5-4 and TRBJ2-3, is ETGVTQSPTHLIKTRGQQVTLRCSSQSGHNTVSWYQQALGQGPQFIFQYYREEENGRGNFPPRFSGLQFPNYSSELNVNALELDDSALYLCASSLAGQGTDTQYFGPGTRLTVL.

Many counts were recorded for this clone. The sequenced fragment ends 3 residues before the CDR3 boundary, so the rest is inferred from the germline J gene. The gene calls are TRBV5-5 and TRBJ2-5; perhaps TRBD1 as D (6 bases). Germline-derived CDR1 and CDR2 are SGHKS and YYEKEE (reference sequence). The CDR3 contains 13 residues. The germline V and J ends were trimmed by 4 bases and 5 bases, with 12 bases remaining between them. The CDR3 here is CASSRTTGETQYF. Incomplete CDR3 DNA: TGTGCCAGCAGCCGTACTACAGGGGAGACC.

This clone was seen ten or more times. The junction departs from the called germline gene at one end, perhaps through a read error. The read is 3 residues too short to cover the CDR3 end, so that end is filled in from the germline J gene. V and J are TRBV4-2 and TRBJ2-7; 9 nucleotides agree with TRBD1. The CDR3 contains 13 residues. CDR1 and CDR2 from the germline V gene are LGHNA and YNFKEQ. The sequenced CDR3 bases are TGCGCCAGCAGCCCGGGACAGGGTGACGAG. Translated, it gives CASSPGQGDE. The full CDR3 sequence reads CASSPGQGDEQYF.

This clone was seen repeatedly, ten times or more. The read halts 3 residues ahead of the CDR3 end, with the missing end drawn from the germline J gene. V usage is TRBV30 and J usage is TRBJ2-4; D perhaps matches TRBD2 (5 bases). Germline CDR1 and CDR2: GTSNPN and SVGIG (reference sequence). V dropped 4 bases and J dropped 7 bases, with 8 bases sitting between them. There are 11 residues in the CDR3. The CDR3 bases that were read are TGTGCCTGGACTCGGGGTAACATT. Amino acids: CAWTRGNI. The complete CDR3 protein is CAWTRGNIQYF. The full variable domain, in which reference TRBV30 and TRBJ2-4 provide the parts outside the CDR3, is SQTIHQWPATLVQPVGSPLSLECTVEGTSNPNLYWYRQAAGRGLQLLFYSVGIGQISSEVPQNLSASRPQDRQFILSSKKLLLSDSGFYLCAWTRGNIQYFGAGTRLSVL.

Concerning this clone: The read gets to within 3 residues of the CDR3 end, and the germline J gene fills in the rest. The chain carries TRBV7-9 and TRBJ1-1; TRBD1 might be the D (5 bases). The CDR3 totals 15 residues. CDR1 SEHNR and CDR2 FQNEAQ come from the germline V gene (reference sequence). Deletions cut 4 bases from V and 3 bases from J, with 15 bases between. The part of the CDR3 DNA that was read is TGTGCCAGCAGCTCCGGGGGGAATAGGGACACTGAA. Translation gives CASSSGGNRDTE. The complete CDR3 protein is CASSSGGNRDTEAFF.

This clone was counted between two and nine times. Other DNA variants within this sample encode the same CDR3. This chain's CDR3 is CASSLGRTVRGETQYF. Incomplete CDR3 DNA: TGTGCCAGCAGCTTAGGGCGGACTGTGCGTGGAGAGACC. V is TRBV7-7 and J is TRBJ2-5; possibly TRBD2 for D (5 bases). The read gets to within 3 residues of the CDR3 end, and the germline J gene fills in the rest. Germline loops: CDR1 SSHAT, CDR2 FNYEAQ (reference sequence). The CDR3 runs to 16 residues. With 1 base removed from V and 4 bases from J, the gap between germline ends came to 16 bases.

This clone was seen repeatedly, ten times or more. The DNA ends 3 residues before the CDR3 does, and the rest of the CDR3 is filled in from the germline J gene. The V call is TRBV20-1, the J call TRBJ1-3; D possibly corresponds to TRBD1 (6 bases). Germline CDR1 reads DFQATT; CDR2 reads SNEGSKA (reference sequence). The V end was cut by 0 bases, the J end by 6 bases, with 12 bases between. The CDR3 extends over 14 amino acids. The CDR3 spells CSAREASGVNTIYF. The CDR3 DNA, read in part, is TGCAGTGCTAGAGAAGCCTCAGGGGTAAACACC.

This clone appeared many times. The read is 3 residues too short to cover the CDR3 end, so that end is filled in from the germline J gene. V gene TRBV12-3 or TRBV12-4 combines with J gene TRBJ1-6, with 9 bases aligning to TRBD1. This CDR3 region has 15 residues. J gave up 7 bases and V 4 bases, and 5 bases lay outside the gene matches. The DNA read from the CDR3 is TGTGCCAGCAGTTCCACCGGGACAGGGAATTCACCC. Protein: CASSSTGTGNSP. The full CDR3 is CASSSTGTGNSPLHF.

This clone was seen at least ten times. CDR3 DNA (partial): TGTGCCAGCAGTTCACCCAGCGGGGGAACCTACGAG. Translating gives CASSSPSGGTYE. The whole CDR3 region reads CASSSPSGGTYEQYF. The chain combines TRBV12-3 or TRBV12-4 with TRBJ2-7, with 8 nucleotides matching TRBD2. With the read ending 3 residues before the CDR3 end, the germline J gene is used to fill in that end. The CDR3 has 15 amino acids. The junction had 7 bases not matched to a gene; V was cut back by 4 bases and J by 2 bases.

This clone was seen many times. The read comes to an end 3 residues before the CDR3 does, leaving the germline J gene to fill in the end. The rearrangement links TRBV18 to TRBJ1-1; D may be TRBD1 (5 bases). Germline V gives CDR1 KGHSH, CDR2 LQKENI. Trimming pared 2 bases from V and 4 bases from J, leaving 17 bases between. The CDR3 runs 16 residues. The CDR3 DNA, read in part, is TGTGCCAGCTCACCAATGAGGGGAACCCTGGGCACTGAA. This gives the protein CASSPMRGTLGTE. The full CDR3 sequence reads CASSPMRGTLGTEAFF.

Note on this clone: The CDR3 end falls 3 residues outside the read, so it is completed with the germline J gene. The chain joins TRBV7-2 to TRBJ2-2; 10 bases line up with TRBD1. This CDR3 spans 13 amino acids. From germline, CDR1 is SGHTA and CDR2 FQGNSA. The CDR3 loop reads CASAGQGNEKLFF. Incomplete CDR3 DNA: TGTGCCAGCGCGGGACAGGGGAACGAAAAG. The whole variable domain, filled in from reference TRBV7-2 and TRBJ2-2, reads GAGVSQSPSNKVTEKGKDVELRCDPISGHTALYWYRQSLGQGLEFLIYFQGNSAPDKSGLPSDRFSAERTGGSVSTLTIQRTQQEDSAVYLCASAGQGNEKLFFGEGSRLTVL.